What follows are 31 T cell receptor beta chains derived from one specimen sequenced in a study of shared clonotypes between healthy human individuals. CD45RO negativity and positive selection for CCR7 defined naive CD8 cells, a population that excluded terminally differentiated effector memory CD45RA+ cells. Libraries were prepared by immunoSEQ multiplex PCR; TCRdb keeps only in-frame clonotypes and omits some of them. This sample carries over 750,000 clones, 90% to 97% of them seen once, and the ten largest clones take approximately 0.2%. Sequenced material: naive CD8+ T cells sorted from blood. These TCRs come from a man aged 25-45 years in good health.

The chain carries TRBV5-1 and TRBJ2-3; the match to TRBD2 covers 10 bases. The CDR3 sequence is 17 residues long. CDR1 SGHRS and CDR2 YFSETQ come from the germline V gene. The V segment lost 3 bases and the J segment 0 bases; nucleotides outside the gene matches: 7. The CDR3 DNA reads TGCGCCAGCAGCTGGACCCTACTAGCGGGAAGCACAGATACGCAGTATTTT. This codes for CASSWTLLAGSTDTQYF. Full variable domain (remainder filled in from reference TRBV5-1 and TRBJ2-3): KAGVTQTPRYLIKTRGQQVTLSCSPISGHRSVSWYQQTPGQGLQFLFEYFSETQRNKGNFPGRFSGRQFSNSRSEMNVSTLELGDSALYLCASSWTLLAGSTDTQYFGPGTRLTVL.

The chain combines TRBV5-8 with TRBJ1-5; TRBD1 is a possible D gene (5 bases). The germline gives CDR1 SGHTS, CDR2 YDEGEE. V was pared by 0 bases and J by 0 bases, with 16 bases between. This CDR3 comprises 18 residues. Written as DNA, the CDR3 is TGTGCCAGCAGCTTGGAGCATGACAGTTACTATAGCAATCAGCCCCAGCATTTT. Protein product: CASSLEHDSYYSNQPQHF.

The rearrangement uses TRBV14 and TRBJ2-1; D uncertain. Per the germline V gene, CDR1 is SGHDN and CDR2 is FVKESK. The CDR3 length is 12 residues. V was shortened by 4 bases and J by 3 bases, with 4 bases between the two germline ends. CDR3 sequence: CASSPNYNEQFF. DNA for the CDR3: TGTGCCAGCAGCCCTAACTACAATGAGCAGTTCTTC.

This clone occurred once. V usage is TRBV7-9 and J usage is TRBJ2-5, with D unresolved. V was clipped by 2 bases and J by 2 bases, with 6 bases between them. Germline CDR1 SEHNR, CDR2 FQNEAQ (reference sequence). The length of the CDR3 is 13 residues. CDR3 sequence reads: CASSLFRQETQYF. The CDR3 DNA sequence: TGTGCCAGCAGCTTATTCAGACAAGAGACCCAGTACTTC.

V gene TRBV19 combines with J gene TRBJ1-1, with TRBD1 identical over 7 bases. Per the germline V gene, CDR1 is LNHDA and CDR2 is SQIVND (reference sequence). CDR3 size: 15 residues. Germline trimming cut 5 bases from V and 3 bases from J; bases unmatched to any gene: 9. The CDR3 region is CASSAHLTGDTEAFF. The CDR3 region has the DNA TGTGCCAGTAGTGCTCACCTTACAGGGGACACTGAAGCTTTCTTT.

The CDR3 bases are TGTGCCAGCAGTTTTGGGCGGCGGCCCTACGAGCAGTACTTC. Encoded protein: CASSFGRRPYEQYF. The chain uses TRBV28 and TRBJ2-7; no reliable D call. Germline CDR1 reads MDHEN; CDR2 reads SYDVKM. The CDR3 consists of 14 residues. V was trimmed by 3 bases and J by 2 bases, leaving 11 bases between them.

The CDR3 region has the DNA TGTGCCAGCAGTTACTCAACCCAGGGAAATGAGCAGTTCTTC. Translation gives CASSYSTQGNEQFF. The V call is TRBV6-5, the J call TRBJ2-1, with D possibly TRBD1 on 5 matching bases. Germline loops: CDR1 MNHEY, CDR2 SVGAGI. The CDR3 runs to 14 residues. With 0 bases removed from V and 7 bases from J, the gap between germline ends came to 10 bases.

The chain couples TRBV30 to TRBJ2-7; D might be TRBD2 (6 bases). The CDR3 has 14 residues. Germline CDR1 GTSNPN, CDR2 SVGIG (reference sequence). Trimming took off 1 base at V and 3 bases at J, with 13 bases between the two ends. The CDR3 DNA follows: TGTGCCTGGAGTGGGCTAGCGAAGATCTACGAGCAGTACTTC. Translation gives CAWSGLAKIYEQYF.

The V and J genes are TRBV29-1 and TRBJ2-2, with 10 nucleotides matching TRBD1. The V segment lost 7 bases and the J segment 7 bases; nucleotides outside the gene matches: 6. This CDR3 contains 13 residues. Germline assignment: CDR1 SQVTM and CDR2 ANQGSEA. For the CDR3, the DNA is TGCAGCGCAGACAGGGGGCGGGACGGGGAGCTGTTTTTT. It specifies CSADRGRDGELFF.

This rearrangement joins TRBV4-3 to TRBJ2-3; 8 bases map to TRBD1. Germline V CDR1 and CDR2: LGHNA, YSLEER. The CDR3 sequence is 14 residues long. After removal of 5 bases from V and 6 bases from J, the junction contained 7 bases not matched to a gene. CDR3: CASSETGETDTQYF. In DNA form, the CDR3 reads TGCGCCAGCAGCGAGACAGGGGAGACCGATACGCAGTATTTT.

The genes are TRBV4-3 and TRBJ2-7, with 10 bases identical to TRBD2. The CDR3 covers 17 residues. With V trimmed by 0 bases and J by 6 bases, 11 bases remained unmatched. The germline V gene has CDR1 LGHNA and CDR2 YSLEER. The CDR3 here is CASSQDVLSLAGVEQYF. Here the CDR3 DNA reads TGCGCCAGCAGCCAAGACGTTTTATCCCTAGCGGGAGTCGAGCAGTACTTC.

CDR3 loop: CASSFEQKETQYF. For the CDR3, the DNA is TGTGCCAGCAGCTTCGAACAGAAAGAGACCCAGTACTTC. The gene calls are TRBV7-9 and TRBJ2-5; D call uncertain. Germline CDR1 and CDR2: SEHNR and FQNEAQ (reference sequence). Trimming stripped 3 bases from V and 3 bases from J, with 8 bases between. CDR3 size: 13 residues.

The chain carries TRBV5-6 and TRBJ2-3; the D gene could be TRBD1 or TRBD2 (5 bases each). The CDR3 covers 16 residues. Germline V gene data show CDR1 as SGHDT and CDR2 as YYEEEE. Between the trimmed V and J ends, which lost 0 bases and 6 bases, there was a span of 17 bases. CDR3 protein: CASSLEGTILADTQYF. Written as DNA, the CDR3 is TGTGCCAGCAGCTTGGAGGGGACGATCCTCGCGGATACGCAGTATTTT.

J is TRBJ2-3 and V is TRBV19; 8 nucleotides align to TRBD1. Losses at the gene ends were 5 bases for V and 4 bases for J; bases not matched to a gene: 2. The V gene's germline CDR1 is LNHDA and CDR2 SQIVND (reference sequence). The CDR3 covers 13 residues. The CDR3: CASSEQGADTQYF. CDR3 bases: TGTGCCAGTAGTGAACAGGGGGCAGATACGCAGTATTTT.

The CDR3 nucleotides read TGTGCCAGCGCCCCGGGACAGGGGGTCTATGGCTACACCTTC. Translated, it gives CASAPGQGVYGYTF. The chain uses TRBV13 and TRBJ1-2; 11 bases agree with TRBD1. The CDR3 is 14 amino acids. Germline assignment: CDR1 PRHDT and CDR2 FYEKMQ (reference sequence). V dropped 8 bases and J dropped 4; count of bases not matched to a gene: 6.

V gene TRBV5-4 combines with J gene TRBJ2-2; D unresolved. The germline V gene has CDR1 SGHNT and CDR2 YYREEE (reference sequence). This CDR3 is 11 amino acids long. Trimming took off 3 bases at V and 4 bases at J, with 1 base between the two ends. CDR3 DNA: TGTGCCAGCAGCTCCACCGGGGAGCTGTTTTTT. Protein: CASSSTGELFF.

This chain connects TRBV18 to TRBJ1-5; 8 bases are a match to TRBD1. Germline loops: CDR1 KGHSH, CDR2 LQKENI. The CDR3 contains 15 residues. V shed 2 bases, J shed 6 bases, and the junction held 6 bases outside the gene matches. CDR3 loop: CASSPDRGLSQPQHF. The CDR3 DNA is TGTGCCAGCTCACCAGACAGGGGTTTAAGTCAGCCCCAGCATTTT.

For the CDR3, the DNA is TGTGCCAGCAGTACATCTAGCTCCTACAATGAGCAGTTCTTC. Encoded protein: CASSTSSSYNEQFF. The chain combines TRBV7-2 with TRBJ2-1; D gene unclear. The CDR3 covers 14 residues. Germline CDR1 reads SGHTA; CDR2 reads FQGNSA. Deletions cut 6 bases from V and 0 bases from J, with 9 bases between.

This rearrangement joins TRBV7-2 to TRBJ2-1, with TRBD2 identical over 7 bases. Germline V gene lookup returns CDR1 SGHTA and CDR2 FQGNSA. The CDR3 contains 16 residues. V trimming: 5 bases; J trimming: 6 bases; junction bases outside the gene matches: 13. CDR3 region: CASSPGFGLAANEQFF. The CDR3 nucleotides read TGTGCCAGCAGCCCAGGCTTTGGCCTAGCGGCCAATGAGCAGTTCTTC.

This rearrangement joins TRBV25-1 to TRBJ2-5, with 8 bases identical to TRBD1. Germline loops: CDR1 MGHDK, CDR2 SYGVNS. This CDR3 spans 11 amino acids. The V gene end was trimmed by 10 bases and the J gene end by 5 bases; junction bases not matched to a gene: 3. The CDR3: CAIRQGETQYF. The DNA of the CDR3 is TGTGCCATTCGACAGGGGGAGACCCAGTACTTC.

The chain is built from TRBV29-1 and TRBJ1-1, with TRBD1 matching over 7 bases. This CDR3 region has 16 residues. The junction had 15 bases not matched to a gene; V was cut back by 8 bases and J by 0 bases. CDR1 and CDR2 (germline): SQVTM, ANQGSEA. CDR3 in DNA: TGCAGCTCTTCCCCCCAAAACAGGGGAATGAACACTGAAGCTTTCTTT. Its translation is CSSSPQNRGMNTEAFF.

The rearrangement uses TRBV9 and TRBJ1-2; D unclear. The CDR3 has 13 amino acids. V gave up 4 bases and J gave up 8 bases, with 15 bases separating them. Germline values: CDR1 SGDLS, CDR2 YYNGEE. In DNA form, the CDR3 reads TGTGCCAGCAGCCGAAGCAAGGCGGGCGGCTACACCTTC. Translating it yields CASSRSKAGGYTF.

The rearrangement uses TRBV30 and TRBJ2-7; D is unclear. V was cut by 0 bases and J by 9 bases, with 12 bases left in between. Germline CDR1 GTSNPN, CDR2 SVGIG (reference sequence). This CDR3 has 12 residues. The CDR3 DNA sequence: TGTGCCTGGAGTGTGAGGTCCCCTGGGCAGTACTTC. The encoded protein is CAWSVRSPGQYF.

Worth noting for this clone: Within the sample, other DNA sequences also encode this same CDR3. CDR3 region: CASSLGSMNTEAFF. The CDR3 DNA is TGTGCCAGCAGCTTAGGGTCAATGAACACTGAAGCTTTCTTT. The J gene is TRBJ1-1, the V gene TRBV7-9; D call uncertain. The length of the CDR3 is 14 residues. V lost 1 base and J lost 0, with 6 bases in between. The V gene's germline CDR1 is SEHNR and CDR2 FQNEAQ (reference sequence).

The chain uses TRBV7-2 and TRBJ2-1; 8 bases match TRBD2. Trimming cost V 0 bases and J 3 bases; bases outside gene matches: 7. CDR3 length: 17 residues. CDR1 and CDR2 from the germline V gene are SGHTA and FQGNSA. The CDR3 loop is CASSLAAGTSHYNEQFF. The CDR3 nucleotides are TGTGCCAGCAGCTTAGCGGCCGGGACTAGTCACTACAATGAGCAGTTCTTC.

V gene TRBV7-3 combines with J gene TRBJ2-3; D gene ambiguous. Germline assignment: CDR1 SGHTA and CDR2 FQGTGA. V lost 5 bases to trimming and J lost 2 bases, with 14 bases between them. This CDR3 comprises 15 residues. The CDR3 loop reads CASSHNAMDTDTQYF. The CDR3 coding sequence is TGTGCCAGCAGCCATAATGCGATGGACACAGATACGCAGTATTTT.

The V call is TRBV10-3, the J call TRBJ2-3; D is ambiguous. Germline assignment: CDR1 ENHRY and CDR2 SYGVKD. The CDR3 extends over 14 amino acids. V shed 2 bases and J shed 1 base, with 7 bases lying between them. The CDR3 DNA is TGTGCCATCAGTGAGGGAGTCGGCACAGATACGCAGTATTTT. The encoded protein is CAISEGVGTDTQYF.

This clone was counted a single time. In the same sample, other DNA sequences code for this CDR3. This rearrangement joins TRBV9 to TRBJ2-3, with D possibly TRBD2 on 5 matching bases. V was trimmed by 8 bases and J by 6 bases, leaving 7 bases between them. Per the germline V gene, CDR1 is SGDLS and CDR2 is YYNGEE. The CDR3 covers 10 residues. The CDR3 bases are TGTGCCAGTTCGGGGGATACGCAGTATTTT. Amino acid sequence: CASSGDTQYF.

The V and J genes are TRBV11-2 and TRBJ2-1; D possibly uses TRBD1 or TRBD2 (5 bases each). CDR1 SGHAT and CDR2 FQNNGV come from the germline V gene. The CDR3 is made up of 14 amino acids. Between the trimmed V and J ends, which lost 3 bases and 2 bases, there was a span of 8 bases. In DNA form, the CDR3 reads TGTGCCAGCAGCTTTCGGGGACCCTACAATGAGCAGTTCTTC. Translation: CASSFRGPYNEQFF.

The V gene is TRBV4-3, the J gene TRBJ2-1, with TRBD2 identical over 9 bases. This CDR3 is built from 19 residues. The J segment lost 6 bases and the V segment lost 0 bases, leaving 15 bases of the junction unmatched. Germline V gives CDR1 LGHNA, CDR2 YSLEER. CDR3 sequence: CASSQEPTSGSLGSNEQFF. In nucleotides, the CDR3 is TGCGCCAGCAGCCAAGAGCCGACTAGCGGAAGCTTGGGGAGCAATGAGCAGTTCTTC.

The rearrangement joins TRBV7-9 to TRBJ2-3; 7 bases fit TRBD1. CDR3 length: 15 residues. The germline V gene encodes CDR1 SEHNR and CDR2 FQNEAQ (reference sequence). With 5 bases clipped from V and 5 bases from J, the junction kept 10 bases outside the gene matches. The CDR3 coding sequence is TGTGCCAGCAGCCGACAGGGAGTATTAAGAGATACGCAGTATTTT. Its protein product is CASSRQGVLRDTQYF. The complete variable domain, with remaining parts taken from reference TRBV7-9 and TRBJ2-3, reads DTGVSQNPRHKITKRGQNVTFRCDPISEHNRLYWYRQTLGQGPEFLTYFQNEAQLEKSRLLSDRFSAERPKGSFSTLEIQRTEQGDSAMYLCASSRQGVLRDTQYFGPGTRLTVL.